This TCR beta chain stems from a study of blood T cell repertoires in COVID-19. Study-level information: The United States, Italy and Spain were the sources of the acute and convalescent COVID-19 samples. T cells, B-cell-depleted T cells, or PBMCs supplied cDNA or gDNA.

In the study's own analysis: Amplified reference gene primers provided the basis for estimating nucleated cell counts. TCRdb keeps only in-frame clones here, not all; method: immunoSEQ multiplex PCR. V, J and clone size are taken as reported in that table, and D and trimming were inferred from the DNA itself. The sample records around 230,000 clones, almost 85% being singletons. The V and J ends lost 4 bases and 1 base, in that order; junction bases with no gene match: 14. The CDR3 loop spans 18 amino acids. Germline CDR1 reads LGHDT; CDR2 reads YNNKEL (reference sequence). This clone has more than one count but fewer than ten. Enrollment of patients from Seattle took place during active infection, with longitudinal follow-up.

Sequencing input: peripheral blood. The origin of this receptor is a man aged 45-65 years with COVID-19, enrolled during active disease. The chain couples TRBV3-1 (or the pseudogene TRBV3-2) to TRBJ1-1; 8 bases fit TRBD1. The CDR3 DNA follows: TGTGCCAGCAGCCGACCAAGTTTCACCGGGACAGGGAACACTGAAGCTTTCTTT. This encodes CASSRPSFTGTGNTEAFF.